Listed below are T cell receptor beta chains from one sample, sequenced in a study of cytomegalovirus exposure and HLA in healthy donors. Measured with immunoSEQ multiplex PCR; TCRdb has only the in-frame clones, and not every one. The sample lists roughly 330,000 clones; approximately 90% were seen once. Sequencing input: PBMCs. The receptors shown here come from a woman aged 25-40 years in good health and CMV-seropositive. The CDR3 runs from the conserved cysteine through the conserved F or W. The order of the fields is V gene, J gene, clone size, D gene, CDR3 DNA, CDR3 protein. A D gene is named only where the DNA matches it firmly. The size of a clone is reported for some rows only, either as once, few or many, or as a class for expanded clones.

TRBV5-1	TRBJ2-7	.	TRBD1	TGCGCCAGCAGCTGGACAGGGTTTAGCTCCTACGAGCAGTACTTC	CASSWTGFSSYEQYF
TRBV7-6	TRBJ1-2	.	.	TGTGCCAGCAGCCCCGGCGGGTCTAACTATGGCTACACCTTC	CASSPGGSNYGYTF
TRBV5-6	TRBJ2-7	.	TRBD2	TGTGCCAGCAGCTTGGCTCCTAGCGGGGAGTACGAGCAGTACTTC	CASSLAPSGEYEQYF
TRBV29-1	TRBJ2-6	.	.	TGCAGCGTTGTAGAAGGGGCTGGGGCCAACGTCCTGACTTTC	CSVVEGAGANVLTF
TRBV4-1	TRBJ2-7	.	.	TGCGCCAGCAGCCAAGTTCGGCTAGCCGCTAGGTTCGAGCAGTACTTC	CASSQVRLAARFEQYF
TRBV6-4	TRBJ1-5	once	.	TGTGCCAGCAGTACATTGGTTGGCAATCAGCCCCAGCATTTT	CASSTLVGNQPQHF
TRBV9	TRBJ2-5	.	TRBD2	TGTGCCAGCAGCACCCATCCCGTGGGAGCGGGGGGAACCGAGAGAGCCCAGTACTTC	CASSTHPVGAGGTERAQYF
TRBV30	TRBJ2-7	.	TRBD1	TGTGCCTGGAGTCGCCAGGGGGCGGAGCAGTACTTC	CAWSRQGAEQYF
TRBV15	TRBJ2-1	.	TRBD2	TGTGCCACCAGCAGAGATAGGTCTGCGGGAGGGGGACACAATGAGCAGTTCTTC	CATSRDRSAGGGHNEQFF
TRBV6-4	TRBJ1-2	.	.	TGTGCCAGCAGTGACATCCAGGGAGGAGGCTACACCTTC	CASSDIQGGGYTF
TRBV9	TRBJ1-4	.	TRBD1	TGTGCCAGCAGCGAGGACAGGGGCGGTGAAAAACTGTTTTTT	CASSEDRGGEKLFF
TRBV28	TRBJ1-6	.	.	TGTGCCAGCAGTCGCCTTAGGGTGCAATCACCCCTCCACTTT	CASSRLRVQSPLHF
TRBV23-1	TRBJ2-2	.	.	TGCGCCAGCAGTCATTGTCAACCAAAGGGTTGGCCGAACACCGGGGAGCTGTTTTTT	CASSHCQPKGWPNTGELFF
TRBV6-1	TRBJ2-3	.	.	TGTGCCAGCAGTGAAGTTCAGTCAGATACGCAGTATTTT	CASSEVQSDTQYF
TRBV28	TRBJ1-4	.	TRBD1	TGTGCCAGCAGTGACAGGGGGCGTGAAAAACTGTTTTTT	CASSDRGREKLFF
TRBV27	TRBJ2-7	.	.	TGTGCCAGCAGTTCTGGGGCCCCGAACGAGCAGTACTTC	CASSSGAPNEQYF
TRBV11-3	TRBJ2-2	.	.	TGTGCCAGCAGCTTAGGTGGAACCGGGGAGCTGTTTTTT	CASSLGGTGELFF
TRBV28	TRBJ1-5	.	.	TGTGCCAGCAGTTTTAAATGGGAGAGAGGCGCTGGGGACAATCAGCCCCAGCATTTT	CASSFKWERGAGDNQPQHF
TRBV6-1	TRBJ1-5	.	TRBD1	TGTGCCAGCAGTGAATGGGGACAGGGCCAATATCAGCCCCAGCATTTT	CASSEWGQGQYQPQHF
TRBV9	TRBJ2-3	.	.	TGTGCCAGCAGCGTAATTGGGGGCTCTAGCACAGATACGCAGTATTTT	CASSVIGGSSTDTQYF
TRBV11-2	TRBJ1-3	.	.	TGTGCCAGCAGCCCCGGGCGCAGTCGGGTAGGAAACACCATATATTTT	CASSPGRSRVGNTIYF
TRBV28	TRBJ2-7	.	.	TGTGCCAGCAGTTTATGGGGGCGCAACGAGCAGTACTTC	CASSLWGRNEQYF
TRBV29-1	TRBJ2-3	.	.	TGCAGCGTTGAGGAGGGGGCGCAGTATTTT	CSVEEGAQYF
TRBV5-4	TRBJ2-7	.	TRBD1	TGTGCCAGCAGCTTGGGACAGGGAAGCTCCTACGAGCAGTACTTC	CASSLGQGSSYEQYF
TRBV5-6	TRBJ2-3	once	.	TGTGCCAGCAGCCATTCGGGGTGGGGGTCAGGAGATACGCAGTATTTT	CASSHSGWGSGDTQYF
TRBV6-5	TRBJ2-2	.	.	TGTGCCAGCAGTTACGGGGCGGGATCGGGTTCCGGGGAGCTGTTTTTT	CASSYGAGSGSGELFF
TRBV13	TRBJ2-2	.	TRBD2	TGTGCCAGCAGCTCGATCGGGACTAGCGGGGGGGCCGGGGAGCTGTTTTTT	CASSSIGTSGGAGELFF
TRBV6-6	TRBJ1-3	once	.	TGTGCCAGCGGTCAGACAAAATCTGGAAACACCATATATTTT	CASGQTKSGNTIYF